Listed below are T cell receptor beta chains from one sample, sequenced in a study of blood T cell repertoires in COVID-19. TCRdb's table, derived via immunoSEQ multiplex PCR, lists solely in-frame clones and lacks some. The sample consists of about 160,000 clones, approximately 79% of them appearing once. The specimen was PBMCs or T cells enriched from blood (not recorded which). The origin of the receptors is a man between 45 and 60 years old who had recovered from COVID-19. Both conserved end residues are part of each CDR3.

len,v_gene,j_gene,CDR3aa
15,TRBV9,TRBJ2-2,CASSLGLQNTGELFF
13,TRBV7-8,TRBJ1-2,CASSWDRDYGYTF
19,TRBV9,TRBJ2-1,CASSPWPGGGPSSYNEQFF
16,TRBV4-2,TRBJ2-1,CASSQERGGSYNEQFF
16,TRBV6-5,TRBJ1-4,CASSYPWTERDEKLFF
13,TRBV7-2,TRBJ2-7,CASSNRETYEQYF
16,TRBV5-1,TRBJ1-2,CASSHYGTGEDYGYTF
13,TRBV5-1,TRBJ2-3,CASGTGGPDTQYF
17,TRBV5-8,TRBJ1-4,CASSLSRAGQTNEKLFF
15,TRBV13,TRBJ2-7,CASSNKGQGSHEQYF
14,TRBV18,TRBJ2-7,CASSPPTRAGEQYF
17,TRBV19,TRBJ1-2,CASTVAVDGYANYGYTF
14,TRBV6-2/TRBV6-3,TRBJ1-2,CASSYSTGGYGYTF